The 7 T cell receptor beta chains in this list originate from one sample, sequenced in a study of T-cell memory formation after mild COVID-19. TCRdb reanalysed the 5' RACE reads using MiXCR and keeps one entry per CDR3 protein. The data contain under 300,000 distinct CDR3 sequences, roughly 15% of them singletons. Specimen: PBMCs or a T cell subset sorted from them (not recorded which). The receptors here all came from a man aged 18 to 29 who had mild COVID-19 (a few samples of this study predate the infection). Cell type and time point are not known.

The chain has TRBV9 and TRBJ2-3, with D perhaps matching TRBD2 (6 bases). The CDR3 loop spans 15 amino acids. V was clipped by 4 bases and J by 2 bases, with 14 bases between them. The germline gives CDR1 SGDLS, CDR2 YYNGEE. The CDR3 reads CASSRRLDHTDTQYF. CDR3 nucleotide sequence: TGTGCCAGCAGCCGGAGACTAGATCACACAGATACGCAGTATTTT.

In its sample, this clonotype was seen a few times. V is TRBV15 and J is TRBJ2-1; no clear D gene. The V gene lost 0 bases and the J gene lost 8 bases, with 11 bases spanning the gap. CDR1 and CDR2 from the germline V gene are LNHNV and YYDKDF (reference sequence). The CDR3 runs to 14 residues. CDR3 loop: CATSRDTLWDEQFF. Here the CDR3 DNA reads TGTGCCACCAGCAGAGATACCCTTTGGGATGAGCAGTTCTTC.

This clonotype was observed at least ten times. The chain couples TRBV5-1 to TRBJ1-4, with D perhaps matching TRBD1 (6 bases). The CDR3 totals 15 residues. Per germline, CDR1 SGHRS and CDR2 YFSETQ. Trimming took 0 bases from V and 8 from J, leaving 14 bases between them. The CDR3 loop is CASSLDGQPMEKLFF. The CDR3 nucleotides are TGCGCCAGCAGCTTGGACGGACAGCCCATGGAAAAACTGTTTTTT.

V and J are TRBV5-6 and TRBJ1-6; D is ambiguous. This CDR3 is built from 16 residues. The V gene's germline CDR1 is SGHDT and CDR2 YYEEEE. With 1 base removed from V and 7 bases from J, the gap between germline ends came to 15 bases. CDR3 in amino acids: CASSLYNSYENSPLHF. The CDR3 coding sequence is TGTGCCAGCAGCTTGTATAACAGCTACGAGAATTCACCCCTCCACTTT. Full variable domain (rest looked up from reference TRBV5-6 and TRBJ1-6): DAGVTQSPTHLIKTRGQQVTLRCSPKSGHDTVSWYQQALGQGPQFIFQYYEEEERQRGNFPDRFSGHQFPNYSSELNVNALLLGDSALYLCASSLYNSYENSPLHFGNGTRLTVT.

The chain has TRBV6-5 and TRBJ2-2; D remains ambiguous. There are 14 residues in the CDR3. The germline CDR1 and CDR2 sequences are MNHEY and SVGAGI. V lost 2 bases and J 8 bases, leaving 12 bases between the germline ends. The DNA for the CDR3 is TGTGCCAGCAGTTACAGGGCAGCCCCTGGGGAGCTGTTTTTT. Translating gives CASSYRAAPGELFF.

J is TRBJ1-3 and V is TRBV5-1; possibly TRBD1 for D (5 bases). The CDR3 runs to 14 residues. From germline, CDR1 is SGHRS and CDR2 YFSETQ. Trimming took off 5 bases at V and 8 bases at J, with 17 bases between the two ends. CDR3 bases: TGCGCCAGCAGTCGAACCAGGGTTGACGACACCATATATTTT. It translates to CASSRTRVDDTIYF. Full variable domain (missing parts from reference TRBV5-1 and TRBJ1-3): KAGVTQTPRYLIKTRGQQVTLSCSPISGHRSVSWYQQTPGQGLQFLFEYFSETQRNKGNFPGRFSGRQFSNSRSEMNVSTLELGDSALYLCASSRTRVDDTIYFGEGSWLTVV.

The gene calls are TRBV20-1 and TRBJ2-5; 7 nucleotides agree with TRBD2. With V trimmed by 6 bases and J by 4 bases, 8 bases remained unmatched. Germline CDR1 and CDR2: DFQATT and SNEGSKA (reference sequence). The CDR3 extends over 13 amino acids. This CDR3 is CSAPWGGLETQYF. The DNA of the CDR3 is TGCAGTGCCCCGTGGGGAGGGTTAGAGACCCAGTACTTC.